This TCR beta chain was sequenced for a study of Graves' ophthalmopathy and Graves' hyperthyroidism. Deletions cut 2 bases from V and 9 bases from J, with 14 bases between. Germline V gene sequence: CDR1 GTSNPN, CDR2 SVGIG (reference sequence). CDR3 length: 13 residues. From RNA, the CDR3 regions of TCR beta chains were amplified and sequenced. HTBI primers primed a first-round RT-PCR, and a second-round multiplex PCR followed. Via MiXCR, TCRdb re-called the multiplex PCR reads, giving one row per CDR3 protein. The sample shows hundreds of thousands of distinct CDR3 sequences, 21% of them seen only once. In its sample, this clonotype was seen many times.

This chain links TRBV30 with TRBJ2-4; D possibly corresponds to TRBD1 (5 bases). The receptor's source is a woman under 30 with stable Graves' hyperthyroidism. The source material was peripheral blood. CDR3: CAWSPDILGIQYF. The CDR3 DNA follows: TGTGCCTGGAGTCCGGACATCCTTGGCATTCAGTACTTC.